Each of the 14 T cell receptor beta chains below was sequenced from the same sample in a study of CD8+CD57+ T cells in acquired aplastic anemia. Genomic DNA provided the template from which TCR beta VDJ and CDR3 profiles were obtained. MiXCR, run by TCRdb on the reads, gives a single entry per CDR3 protein. Of 180,000 or so distinct CDR3 sequences listed, more than 45% are singletons. Patients who underwent sequencing had shown CD8+CD57+ cell expansion by flow cytometry. Sequenced sample: sorted CD4+, CD8+, or CD8+CD57+ T cells (not recorded which) from PBMCs. Receptors were obtained from a human donor with aplastic anemia.

The V call is TRBV29-1, the J call TRBJ2-7; no clear D gene. CDR3 length: 13 amino acids. Trimming cost V 6 bases and J 4 bases, with 16 bases left between them. Germline V lookup: CDR1 SQVTM, CDR2 ANQGSEA. CDR3 DNA: TGCAGCGTAGCTGCGGTTCCCTTGTACGAGCAGTACTTC. Translating gives CSVAAVPLYEQYF.

There are a few counts of this clonotype. V usage is TRBV15 and J usage is TRBJ2-1, with 7 positions matching TRBD1. CDR3 length: 17 amino acids. The germline CDR1 and CDR2 sequences are LNHNV and YYDKDF (reference sequence). The V segment lost 1 base and the J segment 6 bases; nucleotides outside the gene matches: 12. The CDR3 sequence: CATSRVVVGTVGNEQFF. The DNA of the CDR3 is TGTGCCACCAGCAGAGTAGTTGTGGGGACAGTCGGCAATGAGCAGTTCTTC.

This clonotype was observed a few times. The chain uses TRBV7-4 and TRBJ1-1; tentatively, D is TRBD1 (6 bases). V was cut by 8 bases and J by 1 base, with 17 bases left in between. The germline CDR1 and CDR2 sequences are SGHVT and SQSDAQ. The CDR3 spans 15 residues. CDR3 bases: TGTGCCAGCCGCCGACAGGAATCAGGGAACACTGAAGCTTTCTTT. Protein product: CASRRQESGNTEAFF.

The rearrangement links TRBV19 to TRBJ2-5; 7 bases match TRBD2. The germline gives CDR1 LNHDA, CDR2 SQIVND (reference sequence). V lost 5 bases, J lost 2 bases, and 11 bases stayed unmatched. The CDR3 is 16 residues long. CDR3 sequence (DNA): TGTGCCAGTAGTGTTCCAGCAGCGGGAAGGCAAGAGACCCAGTACTTC. Residues: CASSVPAAGRQETQYF.

This clonotype was counted a few times. Just one base apart from a much larger clone, this may be a read error. The chain has TRBV12-3 or TRBV12-4 and TRBJ2-7; D ambiguous. This CDR3 spans 14 amino acids. Deletions cut 7 bases from V and 0 bases from J, with 13 bases between. The CDR3 DNA is TGTGCCAGCAAACCGGGCAGGAGCTCCTACGAGCAGTACTTC. Its protein product is CASKPGRSSYEQYF.

This clonotype has only a few counts. Its ends do not fully match the called genes, so a read error is possible. CDR3 bases: TGTGCCAGCAGTGCGGCCCCTGCGGGGGGCCCTTACGAGCAGTACTTC. Residues: CASSAAPAGGPYEQYF. V is TRBV10-3 and J is TRBJ2-7; 8 positions agree with TRBD2. Germline-derived CDR1 and CDR2 are ENHRY and SYGVKD. The CDR3 is made up of 16 amino acids.

This chain joins TRBV2 and TRBJ2-7, with D possibly matching TRBD2 (5 bases). This CDR3 spans 9 amino acids. The germline V gene encodes CDR1 SNHLY and CDR2 FYNNEI. V was trimmed by 8 bases and J by 7 bases, leaving 6 bases between them. The CDR3 sequence is CASGGEQYF. CDR3 DNA: TGTGCCAGCGGAGGTGAGCAGTACTTC.

This clonotype came up many times. The V and J genes are TRBV20-1 and TRBJ2-3; TRBD2 agrees at 7 bases. V shed 6 bases and J 2 bases; nucleotides not matched to a gene: 11. The CDR3 is 15 amino acids. The germline CDR1 and CDR2 sequences are DFQATT and SNEGSKA (reference sequence). In nucleotides, the CDR3 is TGCAGTGCCCAGTGGGCTAGCGGATTCACAGATACGCAGTATTTT. Its translation is CSAQWASGFTDTQYF.

This clonotype was seen repeatedly, ten times or more. The gene calls are TRBV7-8 and TRBJ1-4; the match to TRBD1 covers 8 bases. Germline CDR1 is SGHVS and CDR2 is FQNEAQ. This CDR3 spans 14 amino acids. The V and J ends lost 4 bases and 7 bases, in that order; junction bases with no gene match: 5. The CDR3 here is CASSSQGAGEKLFF. In DNA form, the CDR3 reads TGTGCCAGCAGCTCGCAGGGGGCGGGTGAAAAACTGTTTTTT.

This clonotype showed up many times. An end of the junction differs from the germline gene, which may be a read error. V is TRBV11-2 and J is TRBJ2-5; 14 bases fit TRBD2. CDR1 is SGHAT, CDR2 FQNNGV, per germline. This CDR3 is built from 16 residues. The CDR3 is CTSSLGLAGGQETQYF. CDR3 nucleotide sequence: TGTACCAGCAGCCTTGGACTAGCGGGGGGTCAAGAGACCCAGTACTTC.

This clonotype occurred a few times. The rearrangement links TRBV11-2 to TRBJ2-1; TRBD2 matches 15 bases. V trimming: 5 bases; J trimming: 15 bases; junction bases outside the gene matches: 8. Germline V gene data show CDR1 as SGHAT and CDR2 as FQNNGV. The CDR3 is 14 residues long. Here the CDR3 reads CASSPGLAGGRRFF. CDR3 DNA sequence: TGTGCCAGCAGCCCGGGACTAGCGGGGGGTCGTCGGTTCTTC.

Comments on this clonotype: A single base separates this from a much larger clone, so it may be a read error. The chain carries TRBV7-9 and TRBJ1-3; no clear D. Looked up from germline, CDR1 is SEHNR and CDR2 is FQNEAQ (reference sequence). This CDR3 spans 15 amino acids. CDR3: CASSPGGSSGNTTYF. CDR3 nucleotide sequence: TGTGCCAGCAGCCCCGGCGGGAGCTCTGGAAACACCACATATTTT.

This clonotype came up many times. The V and J genes are TRBV20-1 and TRBJ2-5; unclear D gene. Germline CDR1 DFQATT, CDR2 SNEGSKA (reference sequence). Trimming cost V 0 bases and J 3 bases, with 11 bases left between them. This CDR3 is built from 14 residues. The CDR3 DNA is TGCAGTGCTAGAGATCTGGCTAGTAAAGAGACCCAGTACTTC. Protein product: CSARDLASKETQYF.

In this sample, this clonotype turned up many times. This chain uses TRBV9 with TRBJ2-1; TRBD1 is a possible D gene (7 bases). This CDR3 contains 15 residues. Germline V gives CDR1 SGDLS, CDR2 YYNGEE. Trimming cost V 4 bases and J 5 bases, with 16 bases left between them. The CDR3 coding sequence is TGTGCCAGCAGCCCAGGGGGGTTGGGAAACAATGAGCAGTTCTTC. It yields the protein CASSPGGLGNNEQFF.